This TCR beta chain is from a study of OX40 agonist ivuxolimab in advanced cancers. Trimming stripped 0 bases from V and 5 bases from J, with 17 bases between. CDR1 and CDR2 (germline): SGHAT, FQNNGV. This CDR3 contains 16 residues. Profiling relied on immunoSEQ multiplex PCR, and the TCRdb table lists in-frame clones only, not all of them. In the table there are approximately 70,000 clones, 60% to 80% of which are singletons. The sampling schedule covered blood at baseline, cycle 4 day 1, and cycle 7 day 1. The sample was CD4+ or CD8+ T cells sorted from blood, taken in a trial of the OX40 agonist ivuxolimab. This chain joins TRBV11-2 and TRBJ2-7, with D tentatively TRBD2 (7 bases). The sequence came from an adult with an advanced solid tumor such as melanoma, head and neck, liver or kidney cancer. Written as DNA, the CDR3 is TGTGCCAGCAGCTTAGACCGCGGGGGCCGCCAGGACGAGCAGTACTTC. Translated: CASSLDRGGRQDEQYF.